What follows describes a single T cell receptor (beta chain). What it binds is unknown. V gave up 4 bases and J gave up 7 bases, with 20 bases separating them. From germline, CDR1 is SGHDT and CDR2 YYEEEE. The CDR3 consists of 15 residues. This specimen comes from a study of graft-versus-host responses after intestinal transplantation. General study results and limits: Early post-transplant HvG declines showed an association with peak circulating GvH clone levels.

The repertoire was sequenced with immunoSEQ multiplex PCR; TCRdb's copy has only in-frame clones and lacks some. The sample contains about 97,000 clones, roughly 91% of which appear only once. The clonotype comes from a human donor who was the organ donor for an intestinal transplant. The chain combines TRBV5-6 with TRBJ1-1; D is perhaps TRBD1 (6 bases). Sequenced material: unstimulated CD4+ T cells sorted from spleen or lymph node cells, taken before transplant. The CDR3 sequence is CASSPGGRGWGEAFF. The CDR3, as DNA: TGTGCCAGCAGCCCGGGAGGCAGGGGATGGGGTGAAGCTTTCTTT.